This T cell receptor (beta chain) was found in a study of blood T cell repertoires in COVID-19. Overall study context: Donors in the United States, Italy and Spain gave samples during acute or convalescent COVID-19. PBMCs, B-cell-depleted T cells, or T cells were the source of the cDNA or gDNA that made up the material.

Authors' data handling: Amplification from reference gene primers served as the basis for estimated nucleated cell counts. This table comes from immunoSEQ multiplex PCR, and its TCRdb copy is limited to in-frame clones, with some not included. V, J and clone size are taken as reported in that table, and D and trimming were inferred from the DNA itself. The sample lists approximately 270,000 clones; approximately 89% were seen once. The V gene lost 4 bases and the J gene lost 5 bases, with 14 bases spanning the gap. The CDR3 extends over 14 amino acids. The germline V gene encodes CDR1 GTSNPN and CDR2 SVGIG (reference sequence).

The source material was peripheral blood. This clonotype originated in a man aged 35 to 55 with active or convalescent COVID-19. The chain carries TRBV30 and TRBJ1-4, with D unresolved. The CDR3 DNA reads as TGTGCCTGGAATCACGGAGGAGGCAATGAAAAACTGTTTTTT. It yields the protein CAWNHGGGNEKLFF. Complete variable domain (other parts from reference TRBV30 and TRBJ1-4): SQTIHQWPATLVQPVGSPLSLECTVEGTSNPNLYWYRQAAGRGLQLLFYSVGIGQISSEVPQNLSASRPQDRQFILSSKKLLLSDSGFYLCAWNHGGGNEKLFFGSGTQLSVL.